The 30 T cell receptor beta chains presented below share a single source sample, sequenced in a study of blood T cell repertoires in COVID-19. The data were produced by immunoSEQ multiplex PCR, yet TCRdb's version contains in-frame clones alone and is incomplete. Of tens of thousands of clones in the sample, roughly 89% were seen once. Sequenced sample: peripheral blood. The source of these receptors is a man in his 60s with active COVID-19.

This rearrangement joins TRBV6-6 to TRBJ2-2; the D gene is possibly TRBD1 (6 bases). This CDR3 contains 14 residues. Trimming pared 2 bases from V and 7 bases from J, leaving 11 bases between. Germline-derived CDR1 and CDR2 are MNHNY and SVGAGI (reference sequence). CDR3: CASSYHGQSGELFF. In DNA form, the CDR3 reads TGTGCCAGCAGTTACCACGGACAGAGCGGGGAGCTGTTTTTT.

The CDR3 coding sequence is TGCAGTGCTAGTATCGTACAGGGTGGCTACGAGCAGTACTTC. It specifies CSASIVQGGYEQYF. This sequence joins TRBV20-1 and TRBJ2-7, with D possibly matching TRBD1 (6 bases). The CDR3 covers 14 residues. In germline, CDR1 is DFQATT, CDR2 SNEGSKA (reference sequence). Trimming took off 3 bases at V and 3 bases at J, with 15 bases between the two ends.

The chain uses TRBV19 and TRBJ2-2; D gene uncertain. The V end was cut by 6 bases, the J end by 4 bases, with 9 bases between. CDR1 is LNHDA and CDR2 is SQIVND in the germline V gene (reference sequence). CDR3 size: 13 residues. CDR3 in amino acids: CASSPLRTGELFF. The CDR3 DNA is TGTGCCAGTAGCCCCCTCCGCACCGGGGAGCTGTTTTTT.

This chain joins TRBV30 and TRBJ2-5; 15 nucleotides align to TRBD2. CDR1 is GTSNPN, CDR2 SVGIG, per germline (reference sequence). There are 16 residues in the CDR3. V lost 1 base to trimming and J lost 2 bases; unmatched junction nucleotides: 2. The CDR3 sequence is CAWSGGLAGGQETQYF. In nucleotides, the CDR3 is TGTGCCTGGAGTGGGGGACTAGCGGGAGGACAAGAGACCCAGTACTTC.

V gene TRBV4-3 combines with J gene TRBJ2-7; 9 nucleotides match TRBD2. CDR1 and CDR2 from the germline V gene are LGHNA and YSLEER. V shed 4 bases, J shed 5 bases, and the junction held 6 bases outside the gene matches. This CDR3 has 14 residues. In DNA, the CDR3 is TGCGCCAGCAGCCCCCGGGTAGCGGGAGACGAGCAGTACTTC. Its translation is CASSPRVAGDEQYF.

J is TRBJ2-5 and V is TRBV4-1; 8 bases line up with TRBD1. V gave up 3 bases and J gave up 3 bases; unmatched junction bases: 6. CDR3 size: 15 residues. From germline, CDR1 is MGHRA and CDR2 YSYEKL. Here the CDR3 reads CASSHRTGRKETQYF. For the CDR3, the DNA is TGCGCCAGCAGCCACCGGACAGGGAGGAAAGAGACCCAGTACTTC.

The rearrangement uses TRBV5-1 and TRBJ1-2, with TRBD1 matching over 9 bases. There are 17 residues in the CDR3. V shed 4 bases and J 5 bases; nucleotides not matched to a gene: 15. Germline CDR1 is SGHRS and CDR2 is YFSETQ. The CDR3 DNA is TGCGCCAGCAGCGGCGGGACAGGGCGGGAAGTACGGTATGGCTACACCTTC. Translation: CASSGGTGREVRYGYTF.

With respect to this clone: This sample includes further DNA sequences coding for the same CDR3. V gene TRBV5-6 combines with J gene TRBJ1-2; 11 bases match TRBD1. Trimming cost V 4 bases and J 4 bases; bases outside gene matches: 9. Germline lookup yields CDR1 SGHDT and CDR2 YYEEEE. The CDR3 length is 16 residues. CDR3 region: CASSPLGQGAFYGYTF. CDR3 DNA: TGTGCCAGCAGCCCACTAGGACAGGGGGCTTTCTATGGCTACACCTTC.

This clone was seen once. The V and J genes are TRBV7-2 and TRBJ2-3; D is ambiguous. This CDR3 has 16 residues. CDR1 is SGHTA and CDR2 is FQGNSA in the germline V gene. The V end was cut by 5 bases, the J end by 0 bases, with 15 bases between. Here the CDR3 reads CASSNPTRSSTDTQYF. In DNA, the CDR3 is TGTGCCAGCAGCAACCCGACAAGATCTAGCACAGATACGCAGTATTTT.

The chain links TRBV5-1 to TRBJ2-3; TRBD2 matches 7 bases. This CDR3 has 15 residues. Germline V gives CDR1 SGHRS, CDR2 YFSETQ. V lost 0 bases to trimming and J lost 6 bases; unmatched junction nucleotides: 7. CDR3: CASSLASGGVDTQYF. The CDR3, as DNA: TGCGCCAGCAGCTTGGCTAGCGGAGGAGTGGATACGCAGTATTTT.

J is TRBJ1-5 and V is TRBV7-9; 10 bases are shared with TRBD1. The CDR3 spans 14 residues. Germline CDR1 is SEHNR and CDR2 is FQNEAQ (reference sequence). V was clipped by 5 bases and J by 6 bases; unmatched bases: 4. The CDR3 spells CASSTGQGTQPQHF. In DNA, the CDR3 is TGTGCCAGCAGCACGGGACAGGGGACTCAGCCCCAGCATTTT.

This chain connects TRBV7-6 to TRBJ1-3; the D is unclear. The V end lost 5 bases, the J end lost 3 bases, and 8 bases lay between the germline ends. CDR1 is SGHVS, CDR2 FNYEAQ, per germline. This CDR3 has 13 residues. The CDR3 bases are TGTGCCAGCAGCCTTTTTAGTGGAAACACCATATATTTT. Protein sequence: CASSLFSGNTIYF.

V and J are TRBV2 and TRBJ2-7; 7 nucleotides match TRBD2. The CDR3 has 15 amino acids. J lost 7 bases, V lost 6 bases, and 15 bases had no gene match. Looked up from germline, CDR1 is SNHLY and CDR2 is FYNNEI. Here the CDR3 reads CASSPPPAGVEEQYF. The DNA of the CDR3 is TGTGCCAGCAGCCCTCCCCCTGCGGGAGTGGAAGAGCAGTACTTC.

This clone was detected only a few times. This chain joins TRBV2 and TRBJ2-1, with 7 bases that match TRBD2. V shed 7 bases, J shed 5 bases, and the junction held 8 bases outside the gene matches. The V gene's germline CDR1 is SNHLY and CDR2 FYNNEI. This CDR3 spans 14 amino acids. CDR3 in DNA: TGTGCCAGCATTTTAGGACTAGGCGACAATGAGCAGTTCTTC. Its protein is CASILGLGDNEQFF.

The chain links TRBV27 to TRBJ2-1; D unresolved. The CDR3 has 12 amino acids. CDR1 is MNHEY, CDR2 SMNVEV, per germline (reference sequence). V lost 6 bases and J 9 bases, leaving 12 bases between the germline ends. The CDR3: CASRPSVSEQFF. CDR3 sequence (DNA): TGTGCCAGCAGGCCTAGTGTAAGTGAGCAGTTCTTC.

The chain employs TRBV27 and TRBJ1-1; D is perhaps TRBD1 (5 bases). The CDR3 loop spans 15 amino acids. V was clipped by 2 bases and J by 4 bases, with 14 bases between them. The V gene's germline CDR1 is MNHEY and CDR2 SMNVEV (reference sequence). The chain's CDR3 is CASSLTRGSGTEAFF. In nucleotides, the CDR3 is TGTGCCAGCAGTTTAACAAGGGGCAGTGGCACTGAAGCTTTCTTT.

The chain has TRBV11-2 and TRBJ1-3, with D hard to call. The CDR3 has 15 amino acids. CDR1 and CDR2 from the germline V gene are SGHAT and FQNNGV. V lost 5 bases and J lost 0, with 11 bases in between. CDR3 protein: CASSHDTVSGNTIYF. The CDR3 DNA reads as TGTGCCAGCAGCCACGACACTGTCTCTGGAAACACCATATATTTT.

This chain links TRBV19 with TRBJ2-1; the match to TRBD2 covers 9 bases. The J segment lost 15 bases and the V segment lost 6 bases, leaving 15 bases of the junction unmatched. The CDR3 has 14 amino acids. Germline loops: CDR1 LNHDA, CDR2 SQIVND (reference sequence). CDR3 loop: CASSPENGGRARFF. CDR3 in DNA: TGTGCCAGTAGCCCCGAGAATGGCGGGAGGGCCCGGTTCTTC.

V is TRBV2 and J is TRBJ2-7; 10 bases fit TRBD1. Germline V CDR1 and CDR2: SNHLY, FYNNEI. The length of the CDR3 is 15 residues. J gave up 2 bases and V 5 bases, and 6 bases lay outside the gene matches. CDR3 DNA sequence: TGTGCCAGCAGTCCTACGACAGGGGGCACCTACGAGCAGTACTTC. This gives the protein CASSPTTGGTYEQYF.

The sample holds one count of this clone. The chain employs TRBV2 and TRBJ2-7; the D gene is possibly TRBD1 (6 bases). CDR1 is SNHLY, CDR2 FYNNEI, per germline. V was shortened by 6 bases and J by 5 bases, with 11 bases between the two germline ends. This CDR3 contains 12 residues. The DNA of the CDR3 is TGTGCCAGCAGAACCAGGGGTCACGAGCAGTACTTC. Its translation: CASRTRGHEQYF.

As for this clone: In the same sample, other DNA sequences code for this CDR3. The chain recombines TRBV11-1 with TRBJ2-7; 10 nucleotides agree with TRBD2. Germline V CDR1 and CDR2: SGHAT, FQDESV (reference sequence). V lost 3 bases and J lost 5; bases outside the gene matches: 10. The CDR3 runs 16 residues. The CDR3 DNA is TGTGCCAGCAGCTTGGCTCCGAGCGGGAGGGCCCACGAGCAGTACTTC. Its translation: CASSLAPSGRAHEQYF. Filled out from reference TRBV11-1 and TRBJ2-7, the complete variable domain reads EAEVAQSPRYKITEKSQAVAFWCDPISGHATLYWYRQILGQGPELLVQFQDESVVDDSQLPKDRFSAERLKGVDSTLKIQPAELGDSAMYLCASSLAPSGRAHEQYFGPGTRLTVT.

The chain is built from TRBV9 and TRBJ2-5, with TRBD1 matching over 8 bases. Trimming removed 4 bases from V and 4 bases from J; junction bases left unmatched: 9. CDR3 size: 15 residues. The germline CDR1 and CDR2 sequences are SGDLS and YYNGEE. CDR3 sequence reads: CASSLRGQVGETQYF. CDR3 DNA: TGTGCCAGCAGCCTCCGGGGACAGGTTGGAGAGACCCAGTACTTC.

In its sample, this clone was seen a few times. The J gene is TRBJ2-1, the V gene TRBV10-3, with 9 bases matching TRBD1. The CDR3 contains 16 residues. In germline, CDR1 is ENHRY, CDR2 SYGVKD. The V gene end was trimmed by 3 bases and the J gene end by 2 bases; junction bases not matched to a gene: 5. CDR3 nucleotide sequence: TGTGCCATCAGTGAACAGGGGGCAGGCACCTACAATGAGCAGTTCTTC. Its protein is CAISEQGAGTYNEQFF.

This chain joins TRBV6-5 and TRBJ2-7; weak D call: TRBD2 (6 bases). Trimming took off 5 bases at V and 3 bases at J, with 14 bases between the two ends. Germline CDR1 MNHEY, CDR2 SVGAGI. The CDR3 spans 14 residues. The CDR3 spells CASSRGTGVYEQYF. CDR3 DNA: TGTGCCAGCAGTCGGGGGACTGGCGTCTACGAGCAGTACTTC.

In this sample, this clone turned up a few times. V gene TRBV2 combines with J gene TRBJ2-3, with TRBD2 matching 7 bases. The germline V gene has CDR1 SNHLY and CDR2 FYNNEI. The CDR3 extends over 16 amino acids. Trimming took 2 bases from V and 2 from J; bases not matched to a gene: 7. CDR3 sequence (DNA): TGTGCCAGCAGTGAACTAGGGGAGGGATTCACAGATACGCAGTATTTT. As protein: CASSELGEGFTDTQYF.

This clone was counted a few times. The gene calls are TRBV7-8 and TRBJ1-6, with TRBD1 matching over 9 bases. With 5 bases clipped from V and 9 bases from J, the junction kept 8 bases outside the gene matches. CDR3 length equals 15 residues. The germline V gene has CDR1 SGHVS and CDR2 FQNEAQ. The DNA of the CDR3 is TGTGCCAGCAGCCGGACAGGGGACCCAACTTCACCCCTCCACTTT. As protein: CASSRTGDPTSPLHF.

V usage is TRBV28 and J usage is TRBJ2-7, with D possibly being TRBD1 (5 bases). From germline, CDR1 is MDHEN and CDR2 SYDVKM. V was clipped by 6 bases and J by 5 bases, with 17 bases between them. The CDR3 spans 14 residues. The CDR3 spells CASRGPTLGDEQYF. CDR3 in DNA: TGTGCCAGCAGGGGGCCCACCCTCGGTGACGAGCAGTACTTC.

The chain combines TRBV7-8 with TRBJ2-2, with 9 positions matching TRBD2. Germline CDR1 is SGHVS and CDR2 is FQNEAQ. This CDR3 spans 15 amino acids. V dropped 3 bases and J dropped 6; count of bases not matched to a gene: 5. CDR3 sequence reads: CASSFGGRAAGELFF. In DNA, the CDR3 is TGTGCCAGCAGCTTTGGCGGGAGGGCCGCCGGGGAGCTGTTTTTT.

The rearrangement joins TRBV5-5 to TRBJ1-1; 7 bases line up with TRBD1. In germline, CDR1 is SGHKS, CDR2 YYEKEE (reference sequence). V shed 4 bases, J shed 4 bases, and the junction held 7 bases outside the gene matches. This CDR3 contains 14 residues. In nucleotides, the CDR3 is TGTGCCAGCAGCCCGAGGGGGCTAGGCACTGAAGCTTTCTTT. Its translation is CASSPRGLGTEAFF. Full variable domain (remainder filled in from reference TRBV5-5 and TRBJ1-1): DAGVTQSPTHLIKTRGQQVTLRCSPISGHKSVSWYQQVLGQGPQFIFQYYEKEERGRGNFPDRFSARQFPNYSSELNVNALLLGDSALYLCASSPRGLGTEAFFGQGTRLTVV.

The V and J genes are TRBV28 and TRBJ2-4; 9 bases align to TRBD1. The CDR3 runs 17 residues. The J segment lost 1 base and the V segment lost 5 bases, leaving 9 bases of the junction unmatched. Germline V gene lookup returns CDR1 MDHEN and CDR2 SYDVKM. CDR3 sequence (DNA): TGTGCCAGCAGTCCGTATCCCGGGACAGGGGCCAAAAACATTCAGTACTTC. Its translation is CASSPYPGTGAKNIQYF.